This T cell receptor (beta chain) derives from a study of technical replicates of blood from a few donors. Method: immunoSEQ multiplex PCR; TCRdb's copy keeps in-frame clones and lacks some. The sample carries roughly 60,000 clones, 86% recorded once. The sample consisted of PBMCs. The clonotype originates from a human donor in good health. Some clones in this sample may be carry-over from other donors' samples.

In nucleotides, the CDR3 is TGTGCCAGCAGTTACTCGAGGGGGACAGTCCTATATTTT. The encoded protein is CASSYSRGTVLYF. This chain links TRBV6-5 with TRBJ2-3; 7 nucleotides agree with TRBD1. Looked up from germline, CDR1 is MNHEY and CDR2 is SVGAGI. V lost 0 bases to trimming and J lost 15 bases; unmatched junction nucleotides: 9. The CDR3 contains 13 residues.